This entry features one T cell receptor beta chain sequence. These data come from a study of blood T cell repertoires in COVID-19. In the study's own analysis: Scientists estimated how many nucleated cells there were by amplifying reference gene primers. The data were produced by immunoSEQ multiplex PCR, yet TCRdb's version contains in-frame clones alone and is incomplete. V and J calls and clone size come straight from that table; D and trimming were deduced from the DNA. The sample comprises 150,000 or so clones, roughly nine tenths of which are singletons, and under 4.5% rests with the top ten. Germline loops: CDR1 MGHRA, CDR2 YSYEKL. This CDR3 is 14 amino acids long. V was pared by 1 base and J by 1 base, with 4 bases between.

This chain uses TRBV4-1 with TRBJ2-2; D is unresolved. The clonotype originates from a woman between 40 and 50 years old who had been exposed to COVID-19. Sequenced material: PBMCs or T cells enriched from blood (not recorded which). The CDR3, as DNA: TGCGCCAGCAGCCAAGGAGAGAACACCGGGGAGCTGTTTTTT. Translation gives CASSQGENTGELFF.